The clone carrying this T cell receptor (beta chain) was seen ten or more times. CDR1 and CDR2 from the germline V gene are SEHNR and FQNEAQ (reference sequence). CDR3 length: 15 amino acids. J gave up 2 bases and V 5 bases, and 7 bases lay outside the gene matches. TCRdb reanalysed the RACE reads using MiXCR and keeps one entry per CDR3 protein. The table has about 82,000 distinct CDR3 sequences, 13% seen once. This entry comes from a study of human T cells and chemical hapten exposure. The wider study: After 6 days, upper back 0.01% DPC patch tests were scored.

Time point defined: patch test 3, about 24 weeks after DPC sensitization. Treatment described: therapeutic diphenylcyclopropenone sensitization with weekly scalp DPC. The chain employs TRBV7-9 and TRBJ2-3; 7 bases are a match to TRBD1. The sample in question was whole blood, obtained in connection with sensitization to the hapten diphenylcyclopropenone (DPC). This receptor was taken from a woman between 50 and 59 years old with alopecia areata. Some clones in this sample may be carry-over from other donors' samples. Here the CDR3 DNA reads TGTGCCAGCAGCCCACGGGACAGCTCCACAGATACGCAGTATTTT. This gives the protein CASSPRDSSTDTQYF.